Below are 21 T cell receptor beta chains sequenced from a single sample in a study of blood T cell repertoires in COVID-19. Assay used: immunoSEQ multiplex PCR; TCRdb lists only in-frame clones, some missing. The sample has around 160,000 clones; about 80% are singletons. The sequenced sample was PBMCs or T cells enriched from blood (not recorded which). These TCRs come from a man in his fifties who had recovered from COVID-19.

V usage is TRBV5-1 and J usage is TRBJ2-3; 7 nucleotides agree with TRBD1. V was pared by 2 bases and J by 2 bases, with 8 bases of the junction left unmatched. CDR1 SGHRS and CDR2 YFSETQ come from the germline V gene. There are 16 residues in the CDR3. The CDR3 DNA is TGCGCCAGCAGCTTTTCTATCGGGACAGCCACAGATACGCAGTATTTT. Protein sequence: CASSFSIGTATDTQYF.

V and J are TRBV15 and TRBJ2-1; 7 nucleotides match TRBD2. J lost 0 bases, V lost 1 base, and 0 bases had no gene match. Per germline, CDR1 LNHNV and CDR2 YYDKDF (reference sequence). CDR3 length: 15 amino acids. The CDR3 DNA follows: TGTGCCACCAGCAGAGGCGGGAGCTCCTACAATGAGCAGTTCTTC. This codes for CATSRGGSSYNEQFF.

The rearrangement uses TRBV7-8 and TRBJ2-1; 10 nucleotides match TRBD1. CDR1 SGHVS and CDR2 FQNEAQ come from the germline V gene. This CDR3 spans 15 amino acids. V was clipped by 5 bases and J by 10 bases; unmatched bases: 11. The CDR3 nucleotides read TGTGCCAGCAGCCTATGGGGGACAGGGGCGGGCGAGCAGTTCTTC. This sequence encodes CASSLWGTGAGEQFF.

The V gene is TRBV19, the J gene TRBJ1-3; D possibly corresponds to TRBD1 (6 bases). Germline CDR1 reads LNHDA; CDR2 reads SQIVND (reference sequence). Trimming removed 7 bases from V and 11 bases from J, with 24 bases in between. This CDR3 region has 15 residues. CDR3 loop: CASIPTGTRGTAIYF. The CDR3 DNA sequence: TGTGCCAGTATCCCGACAGGCACAAGGGGAACCGCCATATATTTT.

This clone has only one observation. The genes are TRBV6-5 and TRBJ2-5, with 9 bases aligning to TRBD2. CDR3 length: 16 residues. Germline CDR1 reads MNHEY; CDR2 reads SVGAGI. V dropped 0 bases and J dropped 6; count of bases not matched to a gene: 8. CDR3 residues: CASSYSRLADKKTQYF. CDR3 coding DNA: TGTGCCAGCAGTTACTCGAGACTAGCGGATAAAAAGACCCAGTACTTC.

This chain links TRBV25-1 with TRBJ2-7; maybe TRBD2 (7 bases). V was trimmed by 1 base and J by 3 bases, leaving 10 bases between them. CDR1 and CDR2 from the germline V gene are MGHDK and SYGVNS. The CDR3 loop spans 14 amino acids. CDR3 sequence (DNA): TGTGCCAGCAGTGAATGGGGAGGGGGCTACGAGCAGTACTTC. As protein: CASSEWGGGYEQYF.

This sequence joins TRBV7-3 and TRBJ2-1; TRBD2 agrees at 10 bases. The CDR3 contains 14 residues. V shed 5 bases and J 10 bases; nucleotides not matched to a gene: 8. Germline-derived CDR1 and CDR2 are SGHTA and FQGTGA. The CDR3 is CASSRAAGGPEQFF. The DNA for the CDR3 is TGTGCCAGCAGCCGGGCAGCGGGGGGGCCAGAGCAGTTCTTC.

This clone was counted once. CDR3 protein: CASTVTGFPDTQYF. CDR3 DNA sequence: TGTGCCAGCACCGTGACAGGGTTCCCAGATACGCAGTATTTT. The chain carries TRBV28 and TRBJ2-3; 7 bases are shared with TRBD1. The V and J ends lost 7 bases and 4 bases, in that order; junction bases with no gene match: 8. The CDR3 runs to 14 residues. CDR1 is MDHEN and CDR2 is SYDVKM in the germline V gene.

The chain carries TRBV24-1 and TRBJ1-1; D perhaps matches TRBD1 (6 bases). CDR1 is KGHDR and CDR2 is SFDVKD in the germline V gene. This CDR3 is 16 amino acids long. Trimming took 2 bases from V and 5 from J, leaving 17 bases between them. DNA of the CDR3: TGTGCCACCAGTGATTCCCGGCGGGGGGCGAGTACTGAAGCTTTCTTT. Its protein product is CATSDSRRGASTEAFF.

J is TRBJ2-7 and V is TRBV18; 7 nucleotides line up with TRBD2. The CDR3 extends over 15 amino acids. Germline lookup yields CDR1 KGHSH and CDR2 LQKENI. The V segment lost 2 bases and the J segment 5 bases; nucleotides outside the gene matches: 9. CDR3 bases: TGTGCCAGCTCACCAGGCGGGAGAATCTTCGACGAGCAGTACTTC. It is translated as CASSPGGRIFDEQYF.

The V call is TRBV19, the J call TRBJ1-1, with D possibly matching TRBD1 (5 bases). Germline assignment: CDR1 LNHDA and CDR2 SQIVND (reference sequence). The CDR3 sequence is 14 residues long. Deletions cut 5 bases from V and 2 bases from J, with 12 bases between. CDR3 DNA sequence: TGTGCCAGTAGTTCCAGGGAAGGAAACACTGAAGCTTTCTTT. Protein: CASSSREGNTEAFF. Together with reference TRBV19 and TRBJ1-1, the CDR3 gives the full variable domain: DGGITQSPKYLFRKEGQNVTLSCEQNLNHDAMYWYRQDPGQGLRLIYYSQIVNDFQKGDIAEGYSVSREKKESFPLTVTSAQKNPTAFYLCASSSREGNTEAFFGQGTRLTVV.

This clone was counted between two and nine times. The rearrangement links TRBV28 to TRBJ2-1; D is unresolved. The V gene lost 6 bases and the J gene lost 9 bases, with 12 bases spanning the gap. CDR1 and CDR2 from the germline V gene are MDHEN and SYDVKM. The length of the CDR3 is 12 residues. CDR3 loop: CASSSSVTEQFF. CDR3 DNA: TGTGCCAGCAGCTCGAGCGTTACTGAGCAGTTCTTC.

J is TRBJ2-7 and V is TRBV5-1, with 7 nucleotides matching TRBD2. CDR3 length: 15 residues. The V gene's germline CDR1 is SGHRS and CDR2 YFSETQ. V lost 0 bases to trimming and J lost 1 base; unmatched junction nucleotides: 4. CDR3 sequence (DNA): TGCGCCAGCAGCTTGGGTGCGGGGGTTTCCTACGAGCAGTACTTC. It codes for CASSLGAGVSYEQYF.

The chain recombines TRBV5-1 with TRBJ2-1; D unclear. V lost 4 bases and J 6 bases, leaving 8 bases between the germline ends. Germline V CDR1 and CDR2: SGHRS, YFSETQ. The CDR3 extends over 12 amino acids. The CDR3 nucleotides are TGCGCCAGCAGCCGGAGTAGCAATGAGCAGTTCTTC. This encodes CASSRSSNEQFF. The entire variable domain, with the rest obtained from reference TRBV5-1 and TRBJ2-1, is as follows: KAGVTQTPRYLIKTRGQQVTLSCSPISGHRSVSWYQQTPGQGLQFLFEYFSETQRNKGNFPGRFSGRQFSNSRSEMNVSTLELGDSALYLCASSRSSNEQFFGPGTRLTVL.

The CDR3 loop is CASSFETGAIETQYF. In DNA, the CDR3 is TGTGCCAGCAGCTTCGAGACAGGGGCGATAGAGACCCAGTACTTC. This chain joins TRBV11-2 and TRBJ2-5, with 8 bases lining up with TRBD1. Germline CDR1 reads SGHAT; CDR2 reads FQNNGV. Germline trimming cut 3 bases from V and 4 bases from J; bases unmatched to any gene: 7. This CDR3 spans 15 amino acids.

This clone showed up many times. This chain links TRBV4-1 with TRBJ2-2; a weak D match, TRBD2 (6 bases). V lost 8 bases to trimming and J lost 4 bases, with 20 bases between them. This CDR3 is built from 16 residues. CDR1 and CDR2 (germline): MGHRA, YSYEKL. For the CDR3, the DNA is TGCGCCAGCCGAGCTTCGAGCGGGCGGGGCACCGGGGAGCTGTTTTTT. Amino acids: CASRASSGRGTGELFF.

V usage is TRBV5-1 and J usage is TRBJ2-1; perhaps TRBD2 as D (6 bases). V was cut by 4 bases and J by 0 bases, with 11 bases left in between. Looked up from germline, CDR1 is SGHRS and CDR2 is YFSETQ. There are 15 residues in the CDR3. CDR3 region: CASSPGLFSYNEQFF. In nucleotides, the CDR3 is TGCGCCAGCAGCCCCGGACTATTCTCCTACAATGAGCAGTTCTTC.

The chain recombines TRBV5-6 with TRBJ1-1, with D unresolved. Germline V gene sequence: CDR1 SGHDT, CDR2 YYEEEE. This CDR3 spans 14 amino acids. The germline V and J ends were trimmed by 1 base and 4 bases, with 11 bases remaining between them. The CDR3 nucleotides are TGTGCCAGCAGCTTGACCTCGGGAGGCACTGAAGCTTTCTTT. As protein: CASSLTSGGTEAFF. The whole variable domain, remainder taken from reference TRBV5-6 and TRBJ1-1, is DAGVTQSPTHLIKTRGQQVTLRCSPKSGHDTVSWYQQALGQGPQFIFQYYEEEERQRGNFPDRFSGHQFPNYSSELNVNALLLGDSALYLCASSLTSGGTEAFFGQGTRLTVV.

This rearrangement joins TRBV5-1 to TRBJ1-4, with 7 bases lining up with TRBD1. CDR1 is SGHRS, CDR2 YFSETQ, per germline. The CDR3 length is 14 residues. V gave up 4 bases and J gave up 5 bases; unmatched junction bases: 5. The CDR3 here is CASSPGQKNEKLFF. In nucleotides, the CDR3 is TGCGCCAGCAGCCCGGGACAGAAAAATGAAAAACTGTTTTTT.

In this sample, this clone turned up once. The chain couples TRBV11-2 to TRBJ1-3; tentatively, D is TRBD1 (6 bases). This CDR3 contains 15 residues. The germline CDR1 and CDR2 sequences are SGHAT and FQNNGV. V lost 2 bases, J lost 4 bases, and 12 bases lay in between. The CDR3 region is CASSLRPGHGNTIYF. The CDR3 DNA sequence: TGTGCCAGCAGCTTACGTCCGGGACACGGAAACACCATATATTTT.

The chain recombines TRBV7-9 with TRBJ1-1; TRBD1 is a possible D gene (5 bases). Germline V gene data show CDR1 as SEHNR and CDR2 as FQNEAQ (reference sequence). The germline V and J ends were trimmed by 3 bases and 1 base, with 21 bases remaining between them. The CDR3 consists of 18 residues. The CDR3 reads CASSFDFGMGGANTEAFF. The DNA of the CDR3 is TGTGCCAGCAGCTTCGATTTTGGGATGGGGGGTGCGAACACTGAAGCTTTCTTT.